The next 27 T cell receptor beta chains were all read from a single sample in a study of CD8+CD57+ T cells in acquired aplastic anemia. Genomic DNA templated the TCR beta VDJ and CDR3 profiling. TCRdb analysed the reads with MiXCR anew, one entry per CDR3 protein. The table records more than 150,000 distinct CDR3 sequences, 64% of them present only once. Source material: sorted CD4+, CD8+, or CD8+CD57+ T cells (not recorded which) from PBMCs. All receptors come from a human donor with severe aplastic anemia or a healthy control (not recorded which).

The chain recombines TRBV20-1 with TRBJ2-3, with D unresolved. This CDR3 has 13 amino acids. Germline CDR1 DFQATT, CDR2 SNEGSKA (reference sequence). Trimming took 2 bases from V and 5 from J, leaving 11 bases between them. The CDR3 DNA follows: TGCAGTGCTAGATTGGCAGCGCGAGATACGCAGTATTTT. Amino acids: CSARLAARDTQYF.

The CDR3 sequence is CASSDPGQATYEQYF. Here the CDR3 DNA reads TGTGCCAGCAGTGATCCGGGGCAGGCGACCTACGAGCAGTACTTC. This sequence joins TRBV25-1 and TRBJ2-5; either TRBD1 or TRBD2 may supply D (5 bases each). The J call may be faulty, since TRBJ2-7 better matches the DNA end. CDR3 length equals 15 residues. Germline V gene lookup returns CDR1 MGHDK and CDR2 SYGVNS.

The gene calls are TRBV10-3 and TRBJ2-1; 9 nucleotides match TRBD2. Germline assignment: CDR1 ENHRY and CDR2 SYGVKD. CDR3 length: 15 amino acids. J lost 5 bases, V lost 3 bases, and 5 bases had no gene match. The CDR3 loop reads CAISDSTSGNNEQFF. In nucleotides, the CDR3 is TGTGCCATCAGTGATTCGACTAGCGGTAACAATGAGCAGTTCTTC.

This rearrangement joins TRBV2 to TRBJ2-1; D is unclear. The J call may be faulty, since TRBJ2-7 better matches the DNA end. Germline V gene sequence: CDR1 SNHLY, CDR2 FYNNEI. This CDR3 comprises 13 residues. The CDR3 DNA reads TGTGCCAGCAGTGTGAGCGAATCCTACGAGCAGTACTTC. Its translation is CASSVSESYEQYF.

The chain employs TRBV7-2 and TRBJ1-1, with unresolved D. Between the trimmed V and J ends, which lost 2 bases and 0 bases, there was a span of 10 bases. The CDR3 consists of 15 residues. Germline V lookup: CDR1 SGHTA, CDR2 FQGNSA. CDR3 sequence: CASSLYEAVNTEAFF. DNA for the CDR3: TGTGCCAGCAGCTTATATGAGGCCGTGAACACTGAAGCTTTCTTT.

J is TRBJ2-2 and V is TRBV24-1, with TRBD2 as a possible D gene (5 bases). The CDR3 sequence is 15 residues long. The V gene lost 5 bases and the J gene lost 3 bases, with 12 bases spanning the gap. The germline CDR1 and CDR2 sequences are KGHDR and SFDVKD. The CDR3 DNA is TGTGCCACCAGTGTCTCTAGCCGTGACACCGGGGAGCTGTTTTTT. Its translation is CATSVSSRDTGELFF.

The chain combines TRBV30 with TRBJ2-7; 9 positions match TRBD1. The length of the CDR3 is 15 residues. The ends lost 2 bases at V and 3 bases at J; junction bases unmatched: 8. CDR1 GTSNPN and CDR2 SVGIG come from the germline V gene (reference sequence). For the CDR3, the DNA is TGTGCCTGGAGTCGATTGGGACAGGGTTACTACGAGCAGTACTTC. Protein product: CAWSRLGQGYYEQYF.

This clonotype has a single count. The missing conserved phenylalanine or tryptophan at the end of this CDR3 makes a read error likely. J is TRBJ2-7 and V is TRBV12-3 or TRBV12-4; perhaps D is TRBD1 or TRBD2 (5 bases each). There are 14 residues in the CDR3. Between the trimmed V and J ends, which lost 6 bases and 3 bases, there was a span of 15 bases. The CDR3 spells CASSKAGTDYEQYS. For the CDR3, the DNA is TGTGCCAGCAGCAAGGCAGGGACGGACTACGAGCAGTACTCC.

The chain couples TRBV19 to TRBJ1-1; TRBD1 matches 7 bases. Germline CDR1 LNHDA, CDR2 SQIVND (reference sequence). This CDR3 has 12 residues. After removal of 7 bases from V and 4 bases from J, the junction contained 3 bases not matched to a gene. The CDR3 sequence is CASTDRATEAFF. The CDR3 DNA reads as TGTGCCAGTACCGACAGGGCCACTGAAGCTTTCTTT. The whole variable domain, remainder taken from reference TRBV19 and TRBJ1-1, is DGGITQSPKYLFRKEGQNVTLSCEQNLNHDAMYWYRQDPGQGLRLIYYSQIVNDFQKGDIAEGYSVSREKKESFPLTVTSAQKNPTAFYLCASTDRATEAFFGQGTRLTVV.

The V and J genes are TRBV29-1 and TRBJ1-1; D is uncertain. Deletions cut 4 bases from V and 4 bases from J, with 10 bases between. The CDR3 extends over 12 amino acids. The germline CDR1 and CDR2 sequences are SQVTM and ANQGSEA. CDR3 protein: CSVGRGITEAFF. DNA for the CDR3: TGCAGCGTTGGTCGGGGAATCACTGAAGCTTTCTTT.

The sample holds many counts of this clonotype. The V and J genes are TRBV6-2 or TRBV6-3 and TRBJ1-6; the D is unclear. Germline V CDR1 and CDR2: MNHEY, SVGEGT. V lost 4 bases and J lost 13, with 17 bases in between. The CDR3 is 14 amino acids. The DNA of the CDR3 is TGTGCCAGCAGTTCCCCAGCCCCGGTGGGGCCCCTCCACTTT. It encodes CASSSPAPVGPLHF.

This clonotype was detected a few times. This chain connects TRBV20-1 to TRBJ2-2, with TRBD1 matching 9 bases. V gave up 5 bases and J gave up 2 bases; unmatched junction bases: 3. The V gene's germline CDR1 is DFQATT and CDR2 SNEGSKA (reference sequence). This CDR3 region has 14 residues. CDR3 in amino acids: CSAQGQGNTGELFF. CDR3 sequence (DNA): TGCAGTGCTCAGGGACAGGGTAACACCGGGGAGCTGTTTTTT.

This chain uses TRBV7-3 with TRBJ1-2; no reliable D call. The CDR3 covers 13 residues. Germline assignment: CDR1 SGHTA and CDR2 FQGTGA. Trimming left V 3 bases short and J 2 bases short, with 7 bases between. The chain's CDR3 is CASSFNSNYGYTF. For the CDR3, the DNA is TGTGCCAGCAGCTTCAACAGCAACTATGGCTACACCTTC.

This clonotype was seen ten or more times. The V and J genes are TRBV25-1 and TRBJ1-1; unclear D gene. V lost 6 bases, J lost 6 bases, and 11 bases lay in between. This CDR3 has 12 amino acids. Per germline, CDR1 MGHDK and CDR2 SYGVNS. The CDR3 nucleotides read TGTGCCAGCAGACCGGAGGGCCCTGAAGCTTTCTTT. It specifies CASRPEGPEAFF.

Note on this clonotype: Since no conserved phenylalanine or tryptophan closes the CDR3, a read error is the likely cause. The DNA is left out, because the CDR3 cannot be placed on it with certainty; the CDR3 is given as TCRdb lists it. The chain couples TRBV20-1 to TRBJ2-1; TRBD1 reflects the table's D call only, with no check against the DNA. The CDR3 is 13 residues long, ends included. CDR1 is DFQATT and CDR2 is SNEGSKA in the germline V gene (reference sequence). The chain's CDR3 is CSARDPLRQGVAI.

The chain links TRBV5-1 to TRBJ2-5; D possibly corresponds to TRBD1 (8 bases). The CDR3 spans 16 residues. Germline CDR1 SGHRS, CDR2 YFSETQ. The germline V and J ends were trimmed by 4 bases and 5 bases, with 21 bases remaining between them. CDR3 nucleotides: TGCGCCAGCAGCGGGGGGGTTGACAGGGGATTTGAGACCCAGTACTTC. It codes for CASSGGVDRGFETQYF.

V gene TRBV2 combines with J gene TRBJ2-3; the D gene is possibly TRBD1 (6 bases). Germline CDR1 SNHLY, CDR2 FYNNEI. This CDR3 is 15 amino acids long. Deletions cut 7 bases from V and 1 base from J, with 15 bases between. CDR3 protein: CASTRQGFGTDTQYF. The CDR3 nucleotides are TGTGCCAGCACGAGGCAGGGGTTCGGCACAGATACGCAGTATTTT. Complete variable domain (other parts from reference TRBV2 and TRBJ2-3): EPEVTQTPSHQVTQMGQEVILRCVPISNHLYFYWYRQILGQKVEFLVSFYNNEISEKSEIFDDQFSVERPDGSNFTLKIRSTKLEDSAMYFCASTRQGFGTDTQYFGPGTRLTVL.

This clonotype was observed many times. The CDR3 nucleotides are TGTGCCAGCAGTCTTTACTCTTCGACAGGGCTAAAACTGTTTTTT. Translated: CASSLYSSTGLKLFF. This sequence joins TRBV6-5 and TRBJ1-4; 7 positions match TRBD1. Germline loops: CDR1 MNHEY, CDR2 SVGAGI. The CDR3 is 15 amino acids. V gave up 5 bases and J gave up 10 bases; unmatched junction bases: 13.

In this sample, this clonotype turned up a few times. The rearrangement links TRBV20-1 to TRBJ2-7, with 8 bases fitting TRBD2. The CDR3 totals 14 residues. The germline gives CDR1 DFQATT, CDR2 SNEGSKA (reference sequence). The V segment lost 0 bases and the J segment 3 bases; nucleotides outside the gene matches: 4. CDR3 nucleotide sequence: TGCAGTGCTAGAGAAGGGAGCGGGAGCTACGAGCAGTACTTC. Amino acids: CSAREGSGSYEQYF.

The gene calls are TRBV6-4 and TRBJ2-3, with 9 bases lining up with TRBD2. Trimming removed 3 bases from V and 4 bases from J; junction bases left unmatched: 5. This CDR3 comprises 15 residues. Germline V CDR1 and CDR2: MRHNA, SNTAGT. CDR3 bases: TGTGCCAGCAGTGAATCGGCGGGGGGGCCAGATACGCAGTATTTT. Translating it yields CASSESAGGPDTQYF.

In its sample, this clonotype was seen many times. A much more abundant neighbour one base away suggests this may be a read error. The chain has TRBV6-4 and TRBJ2-2; D call uncertain. Germline CDR1 MRHNA, CDR2 SNTAGT. The ends were cut back, 6 bases at V and 0 bases at J, with 11 bases in the middle. The CDR3 spans 15 residues. This CDR3 is CASSEGPANTGELFF. CDR3 sequence (DNA): TGTGCCAGCAGCGAAGGCCCGGCGAACACCGGGGAGCTGTTTTTT.

This clonotype was recorded once. The rearrangement links TRBV7-9 to TRBJ2-7; 11 bases match TRBD1. Germline V lookup: CDR1 SEHNR, CDR2 FQNEAQ (reference sequence). The CDR3 is 16 residues long. The J segment lost 4 bases and the V segment lost 5 bases, leaving 10 bases of the junction unmatched. The CDR3 DNA reads as TGTGCCAGCAGCCCTTGGACAGGGGGCATACGATACGAGCAGTACTTC. Translation gives CASSPWTGGIRYEQYF.

This chain uses TRBV9 with TRBJ2-7, with 11 bases lining up with TRBD2. Germline V gene lookup returns CDR1 SGDLS and CDR2 YYNGEE. This CDR3 region has 15 residues. With 0 bases clipped from V and 6 bases from J, the junction kept 5 bases outside the gene matches. CDR3 sequence (DNA): TGTGCCAGCAGCGTAGCCCTAGCGGGAGGAGTCGAGCAGTACTTC. Protein sequence: CASSVALAGGVEQYF. The full variable domain, its missing parts supplied by reference TRBV9 and TRBJ2-7, is DSGVTQTPKHLITATGQRVTLRCSPRSGDLSVYWYQQSLDQGLQFLIQYYNGEERAKGNILERFSAQQFPDLHSELNLSSLELGDSALYFCASSVALAGGVEQYFGPGTRLTVT.

J is TRBJ2-6 and V is TRBV5-4; D gene ambiguous. The CDR3 runs to 15 residues. Germline CDR1 SGHNT, CDR2 YYREEE (reference sequence). V shed 0 bases and J shed 0 bases, with 4 bases lying between them. CDR3 bases: TGTGCCAGCAGCTTGGCCTACTCTGGGGCCAACGTCCTGACTTTC. It yields the protein CASSLAYSGANVLTF.

DNA of the CDR3: TGTGCCAGCAACGTTAACAGGGATTCACCCCTCCACTTT. Its protein is CASNVNRDSPLHF. The genes are TRBV6-5 and TRBJ1-6; maybe TRBD1 (6 bases). The germline V and J ends were trimmed by 7 bases and 8 bases, with 12 bases remaining between them. The germline V gene has CDR1 MNHEY and CDR2 SVGAGI. The CDR3 totals 13 residues.

There are many counts of this clonotype. The chain recombines TRBV25-1 with TRBJ1-1; unclear D gene. The V end was cut by 2 bases, the J end by 7 bases, with 5 bases between. This CDR3 is built from 11 residues. The germline CDR1 and CDR2 sequences are MGHDK and SYGVNS. The CDR3 protein is CASSETHEAFF. CDR3 in DNA: TGTGCCAGCAGTGAAACACATGAAGCTTTCTTT.

This clonotype was picked up many times. J is TRBJ2-7 and V is TRBV10-3, with a tentative D call TRBD2 (5 bases). The CDR3 contains 14 residues. Between the trimmed V and J ends, which lost 8 bases and 3 bases, there was a span of 17 bases. Germline CDR1 and CDR2: ENHRY and SYGVKD. Here the CDR3 reads CAIAVFGVGYEQYF. Written as DNA, the CDR3 is TGTGCCATCGCCGTCTTCGGGGTCGGCTACGAGCAGTACTTC.